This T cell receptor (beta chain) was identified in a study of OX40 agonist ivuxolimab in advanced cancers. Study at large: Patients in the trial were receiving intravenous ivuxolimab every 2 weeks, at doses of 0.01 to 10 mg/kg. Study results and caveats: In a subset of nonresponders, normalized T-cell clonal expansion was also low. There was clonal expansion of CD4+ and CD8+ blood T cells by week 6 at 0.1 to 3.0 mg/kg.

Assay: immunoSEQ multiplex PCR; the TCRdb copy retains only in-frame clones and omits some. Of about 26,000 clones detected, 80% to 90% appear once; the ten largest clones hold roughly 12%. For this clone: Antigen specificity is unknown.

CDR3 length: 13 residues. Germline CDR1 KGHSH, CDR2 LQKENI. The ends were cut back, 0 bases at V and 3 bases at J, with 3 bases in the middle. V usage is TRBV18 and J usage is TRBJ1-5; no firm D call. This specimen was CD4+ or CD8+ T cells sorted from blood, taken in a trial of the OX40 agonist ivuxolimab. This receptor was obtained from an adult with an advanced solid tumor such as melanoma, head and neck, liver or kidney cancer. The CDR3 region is CASSPPNNQPQHF. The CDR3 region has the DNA TGTGCCAGCTCACCACCAAACAATCAGCCCCAGCATTTT.